This TCR beta chain stems from a study of blood T cell repertoires in COVID-19. Turning to the study itself: Samples taken during acute and convalescent COVID-19 were collected in the United States, Italy and Spain.

TCRdb keeps only in-frame clones here, not all; method: immunoSEQ multiplex PCR. The data show 200,000 to 250,000 clones, roughly 85% seen once. Clinical histories supplied by participants themselves formed the basis of cohort assignment. Sample: PBMCs or T cells enriched from blood (not recorded which). This TCR derives from a woman aged 50 to 65 who had been exposed to COVID-19.

This CDR3 reads CASREFKMYRAPNYGYTF. The CDR3 DNA reads TGTGCCAGCAGGGAGTTTAAGATGTACAGGGCTCCTAACTATGGCTACACCTTC. The chain carries TRBV2 and TRBJ1-2; D possibly corresponds to TRBD1 (6 bases). This CDR3 is built from 18 residues. Trimming removed 6 bases at V and 0 bases at J, with 23 bases between. The germline V gene encodes CDR1 SNHLY and CDR2 FYNNEI.